This T cell receptor beta chain was identified during a study of shared clonotypes between healthy human individuals. General study points: Despite large depth, rarefaction showed incomplete sorted-subset sequencing. Read depth was anticipated to influence clonotype sharing among donors.

The germline gives CDR1 SGHDT, CDR2 YYEEEE. The CDR3 consists of 18 residues. Trimming took 3 bases from V and 0 from J; bases not matched to a gene: 14. As concerns this clone: Its antigen is currently unknown.

TCRdb's copy holds only in-frame clones and misses some; the assay was immunoSEQ multiplex PCR. The table shows some 1,600,000 clones, with nearly 99% occurring only once. The chain couples TRBV5-6 to TRBJ2-7; 8 nucleotides agree with TRBD2. The sequencing input was naive CD4+ T cells sorted from blood. The sample's subset: CD45RA+ positively selected. The sequence derives from a man aged 25-45 years in good health. CDR3 residues: CASSWGTRLSGISYEQYF. The CDR3 DNA reads as TGTGCCAGCAGCTGGGGGACGCGGCTTAGCGGGATCTCCTACGAGCAGTACTTC. The full variable domain, with the rest looked up from reference TRBV5-6 and TRBJ2-7, is DAGVTQSPTHLIKTRGQQVTLRCSPKSGHDTVSWYQQALGQGPQFIFQYYEEEERQRGNFPDRFSGHQFPNYSSELNVNALLLGDSALYLCASSWGTRLSGISYEQYFGPGTRLTVT.